What follows is one T cell receptor (beta chain) and its context. Its antigen is not identified. The data originate from a study of CD8+ T cells in alopecia areata. Study details: Administration of oral tofacitinib to treated patients was at 5 to 10 mg twice daily. Scoring treated patients' severity relied on the percentage of scalp area affected. Study outcomes and limitations: Because one nonresponder was included, the link of baseline CD8+ expansion to response is considered uncertain.

This CDR3 spans 17 amino acids. Germline CDR1 is SGHRS and CDR2 is YFSETQ. The V and J ends lost 7 bases and 0 bases, in that order; junction bases with no gene match: 11. Extraction and reverse transcription of RNA yielded cDNA as the sequencing template. The data were produced by immunoSEQ multiplex PCR, yet TCRdb's version contains in-frame clones alone and is incomplete. The sample lists about 180,000 clones; about half were seen once. Treatment: oral pan-JAK inhibitor, 5-10 mg twice daily. The clonotype was recovered from a human donor with alopecia areata. V gene TRBV5-1 combines with J gene TRBJ1-1; 11 bases map to TRBD1. Specimen: CD8+ T cells sorted from blood, collected around week 54, from a patient treated with tofacitinib. The CDR3 reads CASGRIGQGALNTEAFF. The CDR3, as DNA: TGCGCCAGCGGACGCATCGGACAGGGGGCCTTGAACACTGAAGCTTTCTTT.